A single sample is the source of the 15 T cell receptor beta chains below, sequenced in a study of CXCR3-negative and CXCR3-positive naive CD8 T cells. General study findings and limits: Naive cells that were CXCR3-positive had more hydrophobic TRB CDR3s (compared with CXCR3-negative naive cells).

Their specific antigens are unknown. The study made its TRB cDNA libraries by 5' RACE, adding UMI labels. Following a re-call of the 5' RACE reads, TCRdb has one entry per CDR3 protein and lacks DNA. The sample is made up of about 63,000 distinct CDR3 sequences, and the top ten hold roughly 4.4% of it. The sequencing sample was made of naive CXCR3+ CD8+ T cells from blood. Sample subset: CD45RO-CCR7+CD27+CD95- naive CD8+ T cells expressing CXCR3 (TNR3+). Receptors originate from a human donor in good health. Some clones in this sample may be carry-over from other donors' samples.

The chain recombines TRBV7-6 with TRBJ2-6; absent DNA, TCRdb's TRBD1 call cannot be checked. The CDR3 totals 22 residues. The V gene's germline CDR1 is SGHVS and CDR2 FNYEAQ. The CDR3 reads CASSLDSIFMQGAISGANVLTF.

V is TRBV13 and J is TRBJ1-3; TCRdb reports TRBD1, a call that lacks DNA to check it against. Germline V gives CDR1 PRHDT, CDR2 FYEKMQ (reference sequence). The CDR3 covers 14 residues. The CDR3 reads CASSVAGAGNTIYF.

The J gene is TRBJ2-7, the V gene TRBV7-6; TCRdb designates TRBD1, a call that cannot be tested without DNA. The CDR3 is made up of 14 amino acids. Germline assignment: CDR1 SGHVS and CDR2 FNYEAQ. CDR3 sequence: CASSLPPFGAEQYF. Looking up the rest from reference TRBV7-6 and TRBJ2-7 gives the full variable domain: GAGVSQSPRYKVTKRGQDVALRCDPISGHVSLYWYRQALGQGPEFLTYFNYEAQQDKSGLPNDRFSAERPEGSISTLTIQRTEQRDSAMYRCASSLPPFGAEQYFGPGTRLTVT.

The chain joins TRBV20-1 to TRBJ2-1; the D call of TRBD2 rests on TCRdb alone, since no DNA is present to check it. CDR3 length: 14 amino acids. Germline CDR1 DFQATT, CDR2 SNEGSKA (reference sequence). The CDR3 spells CSARTSGDYNEQFF.

V usage is TRBV11-2 and J usage is TRBJ2-7; TCRdb's D call of TRBD1 is untestable without DNA. The CDR3 has 14 residues. CDR1 is SGHAT, CDR2 FQNNGV, per germline. CDR3 sequence: CASSFKGGAREQYF.

This chain connects TRBV12-3 or TRBV12-4 to TRBJ2-2; as DNA is missing, the TRBD1 call by TCRdb cannot be tested. The CDR3 is made up of 14 amino acids. CDR3 in amino acids: CASSLDDRGGELFF.

The chain carries TRBV6-5 and TRBJ2-1. Germline-derived CDR1 and CDR2 are MNHEY and SVGAGI. The CDR3 contains 14 residues. CDR3 sequence reads: CASSYSNLNNEQFF.

The V gene is TRBV19, the J gene TRBJ2-1; TCRdb's D call, TRBD1, is unchecked because there is no DNA. The length of the CDR3 is 13 residues. Germline CDR1 and CDR2: LNHDA and SQIVND (reference sequence). Here the CDR3 reads CASSQSQGYEQFF.

The chain combines TRBV7-9 with TRBJ2-1; the TCRdb D gene call, TRBD1, has no DNA to confirm it. The CDR3 totals 14 residues. CDR1 is SEHNR, CDR2 FQNEAQ, per germline (reference sequence). The CDR3 spells CASSFTGGSNEQFF.

V and J are TRBV6-5 and TRBJ1-1; TCRdb outputs TRBD1, but without DNA this stays unchecked. The germline CDR1 and CDR2 sequences are MNHEY and SVGAGI. This CDR3 is built from 16 residues. The CDR3 region is CASSLGTGGTRTEAFF.

CDR3: CASSWGDNTGELFF. This chain uses TRBV5-5 with TRBJ2-2; checking the TCRdb D call of TRBD1 is not possible without DNA. From germline, CDR1 is SGHKS and CDR2 YYEKEE (reference sequence). The CDR3 has 14 amino acids.

This chain joins TRBV20-1 and TRBJ2-7; TCRdb picks TRBD2, but there is no DNA to check that call. The V gene's germline CDR1 is DFQATT and CDR2 SNEGSKA (reference sequence). This CDR3 region has 13 residues. CDR3 sequence reads: CSASRRGSYEQYF.

CDR3 sequence: CSVDDGYEQYF. The chain recombines TRBV29-1 with TRBJ2-7. CDR3 length: 11 residues. Germline assignment: CDR1 SQVTM and CDR2 ANQGSEA.

The J gene is TRBJ2-5, the V gene TRBV6-2 or TRBV6-3; TCRdb proposes TRBD1, but this gene call is untestable without DNA. CDR1 and CDR2 from the germline V gene are MNHEY and SVGEGT. There are 15 residues in the CDR3. The CDR3 spells CASMGRAAIQETQYF.

The rearrangement uses TRBV5-1 and TRBJ2-7; TCRdb calls TRBD1, which cannot be checked without DNA. This CDR3 region has 14 residues. Per the germline V gene, CDR1 is SGHRS and CDR2 is YFSETQ. The chain's CDR3 is CASSLEQGANEQYF. Full variable domain (rest looked up from reference TRBV5-1 and TRBJ2-7): KAGVTQTPRYLIKTRGQQVTLSCSPISGHRSVSWYQQTPGQGLQFLFEYFSETQRNKGNFPGRFSGRQFSNSRSEMNVSTLELGDSALYLCASSLEQGANEQYFGPGTRLTVT.